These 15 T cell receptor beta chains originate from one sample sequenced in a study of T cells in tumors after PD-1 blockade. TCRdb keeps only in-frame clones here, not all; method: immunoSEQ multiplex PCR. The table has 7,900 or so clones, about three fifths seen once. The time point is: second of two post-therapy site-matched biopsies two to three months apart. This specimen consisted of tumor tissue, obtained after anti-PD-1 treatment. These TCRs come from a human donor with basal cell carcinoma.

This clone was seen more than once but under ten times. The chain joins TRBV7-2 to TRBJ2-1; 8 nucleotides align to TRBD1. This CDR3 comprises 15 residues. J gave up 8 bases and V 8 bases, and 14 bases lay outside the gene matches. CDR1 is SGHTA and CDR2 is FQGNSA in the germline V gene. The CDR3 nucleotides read TGTGCCAGCCATCGAAGGACAGGGTCGGAGGATGAGCAGTTCTTC. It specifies CASHRRTGSEDEQFF.

In DNA, the CDR3 is TGTGCCAGCAGTCTCGGACAGTTAAATCAGCCCCAGCATTTT. This codes for CASSLGQLNQPQHF. The chain employs TRBV2 and TRBJ1-5, with D possibly being TRBD1 (6 bases). The CDR3 is made up of 14 amino acids. Trimming took 5 bases from V and 4 from J, leaving 12 bases between them. Germline V lookup: CDR1 SNHLY, CDR2 FYNNEI.

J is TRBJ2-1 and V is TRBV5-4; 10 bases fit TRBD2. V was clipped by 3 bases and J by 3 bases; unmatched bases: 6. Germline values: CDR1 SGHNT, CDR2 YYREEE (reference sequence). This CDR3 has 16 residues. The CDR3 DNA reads TGTGCCAGCAGCTCCCAAGCGGGGGGGCGCTACAATGAGCAGTTCTTC. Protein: CASSSQAGGRYNEQFF. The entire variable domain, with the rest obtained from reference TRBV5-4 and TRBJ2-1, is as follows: ETGVTQSPTHLIKTRGQQVTLRCSSQSGHNTVSWYQQALGQGPQFIFQYYREEENGRGNFPPRFSGLQFPNYSSELNVNALELDDSALYLCASSSQAGGRYNEQFFGPGTRLTVL.

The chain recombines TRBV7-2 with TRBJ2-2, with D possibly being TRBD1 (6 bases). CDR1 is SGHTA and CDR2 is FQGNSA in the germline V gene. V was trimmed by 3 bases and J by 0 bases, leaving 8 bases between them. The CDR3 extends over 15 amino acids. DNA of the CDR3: TGTGCCAGCAGCTTTCAGGGGACGAACACCGGGGAGCTGTTTTTT. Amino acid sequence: CASSFQGTNTGELFF.

In DNA form, the CDR3 reads TGTGCCAGCAGAGCGAGGGGGGCCTTAGTTGGCGGGGAGCTGTTTTTT. It specifies CASRARGALVGGELFF. The rearrangement uses TRBV28 and TRBJ2-2; D is perhaps TRBD1 or TRBD2 (6 bases each). Germline V gene data show CDR1 as MDHEN and CDR2 as SYDVKM. Trimming pared 6 bases from V and 7 bases from J, leaving 21 bases between. The CDR3 contains 16 residues. Full variable domain (outside the CDR3, taken from reference TRBV28 and TRBJ2-2): DVKVTQSSRYLVKRTGEKVFLECVQDMDHENMFWYRQDPGLGLRLIYFSYDVKMKEKGDIPEGYSVSREKKERFSLILESASTNQTSMYLCASRARGALVGGELFFGEGSRLTVL.

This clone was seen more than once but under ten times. Here the CDR3 reads CASSQARPTEAFF. The CDR3 DNA follows: TGCGCCAGCAGCCAAGCCCGTCCCACTGAAGCTTTCTTT. The rearrangement joins TRBV4-1 to TRBJ1-1; D ambiguous. From germline, CDR1 is MGHRA and CDR2 YSYEKL. CDR3 length: 13 residues. With 1 base removed from V and 4 bases from J, the gap between germline ends came to 7 bases.

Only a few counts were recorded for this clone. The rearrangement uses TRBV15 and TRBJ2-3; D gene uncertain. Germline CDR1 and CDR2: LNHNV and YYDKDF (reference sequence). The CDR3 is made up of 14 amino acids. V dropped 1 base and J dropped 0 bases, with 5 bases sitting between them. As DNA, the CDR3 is TGTGCCACCAGCAGAGGAACTAGCACAGATACGCAGTATTTT. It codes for CATSRGTSTDTQYF.

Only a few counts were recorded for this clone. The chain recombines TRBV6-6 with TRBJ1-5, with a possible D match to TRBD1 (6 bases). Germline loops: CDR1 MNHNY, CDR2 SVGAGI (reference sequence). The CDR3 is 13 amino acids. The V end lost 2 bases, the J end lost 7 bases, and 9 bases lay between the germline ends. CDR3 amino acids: CASSYTGNQPQHF. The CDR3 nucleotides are TGTGCCAGCAGTTACACAGGGAACCAGCCCCAGCATTTT.

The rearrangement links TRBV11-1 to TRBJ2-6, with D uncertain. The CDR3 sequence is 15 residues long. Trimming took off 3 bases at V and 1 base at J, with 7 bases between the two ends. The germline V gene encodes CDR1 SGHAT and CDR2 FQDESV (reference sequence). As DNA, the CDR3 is TGTGCCAGCAGCTTCAGGCCGTCTGGGGCCAACGTCCTGACTTTC. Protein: CASSFRPSGANVLTF.

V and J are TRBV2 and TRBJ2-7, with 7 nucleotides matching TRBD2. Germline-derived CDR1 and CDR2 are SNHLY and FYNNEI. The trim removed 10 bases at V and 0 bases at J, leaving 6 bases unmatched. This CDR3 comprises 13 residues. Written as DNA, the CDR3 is TGTGCCACCGAAGCGGGGAGCTCCTACGAGCAGTACTTC. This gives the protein CATEAGSSYEQYF.

CDR3 amino acids: CASRTLQGFQETQYF. As DNA, the CDR3 is TGTGCCAGCAGGACCCTACAGGGCTTCCAAGAGACCCAGTACTTC. The V and J genes are TRBV6-5 and TRBJ2-5; perhaps TRBD1 as D (6 bases). CDR3 size: 15 residues. Germline-derived CDR1 and CDR2 are MNHEY and SVGAGI. V lost 6 bases and J 1 base, leaving 15 bases between the germline ends.

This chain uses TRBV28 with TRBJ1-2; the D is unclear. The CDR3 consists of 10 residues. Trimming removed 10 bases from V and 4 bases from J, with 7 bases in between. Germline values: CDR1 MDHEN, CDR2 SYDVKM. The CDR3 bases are TGTGCCACCGGCCTCTATGGCTACACCTTC. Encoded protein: CATGLYGYTF.

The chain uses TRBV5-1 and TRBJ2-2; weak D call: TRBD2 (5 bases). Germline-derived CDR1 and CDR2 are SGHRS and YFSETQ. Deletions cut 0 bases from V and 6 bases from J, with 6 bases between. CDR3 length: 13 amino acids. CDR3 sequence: CASSLVSAGELFF. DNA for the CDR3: TGCGCCAGCAGCTTGGTTAGCGCCGGGGAGCTGTTTTTT.

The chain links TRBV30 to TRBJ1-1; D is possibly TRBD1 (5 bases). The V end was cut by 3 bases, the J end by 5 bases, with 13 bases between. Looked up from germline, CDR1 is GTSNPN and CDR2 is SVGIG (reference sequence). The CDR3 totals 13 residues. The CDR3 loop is CAWSGTRGTEAFF. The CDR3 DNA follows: TGTGCCTGGAGCGGGACCCGGGGAACTGAAGCTTTCTTT.

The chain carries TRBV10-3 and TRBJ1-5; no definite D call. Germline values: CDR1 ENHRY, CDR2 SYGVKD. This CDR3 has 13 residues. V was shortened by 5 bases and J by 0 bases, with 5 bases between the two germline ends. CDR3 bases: TGTGCCATCAGTCCGGGTAGCAATCAGCCCCAGCATTTT. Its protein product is CAISPGSNQPQHF.